One and the same sample provided the 24 T cell receptor beta chains below, sequenced in a study of beta chain features in type 1 diabetes. Expressed TCRB transcripts were sequenced after all isolated RNA was converted to cDNA. The method was immunoSEQ multiplex PCR; TCRdb's version includes in-frame clones alone and lacks a portion of them. This table holds about 320,000 clones, less than 15% found once. Sequenced: central memory CD4+ T cells from blood. The origin of the receptors is a man aged 25 to 40 in good health.

This clone was observed a handful of times. The chain recombines TRBV21-1 with TRBJ1-3. TRBV21-1 is deemed a pseudogene. The CDR3 runs 11 residues. This CDR3 is CANVIGNTIYF. The CDR3 DNA reads TGTGCCAACGTTATTGGAAACACCATATATTTT.

V gene TRBV7-9 combines with J gene TRBJ2-7, with D hard to call. Trimming pared 3 bases from V and 6 bases from J, leaving 15 bases between. Germline loops: CDR1 SEHNR, CDR2 FQNEAQ (reference sequence). The CDR3 covers 14 residues. CDR3 sequence: CASSLVGPSVEQYV. The CDR3 bases are TGTGCCAGCAGCTTGGTTGGACCCTCGGTCGAGCAGTACGTC.

As regards this clone: Other DNA variants within this sample encode the same CDR3. This rearrangement joins TRBV9 to TRBJ1-5, with D uncertain. The V end was cut by 1 base, the J end by 0 bases, with 8 bases between. The CDR3 is 15 residues long. Germline CDR1 is SGDLS and CDR2 is YYNGEE. This chain's CDR3 is CASSVSGISNQPQHF. The DNA for the CDR3 is TGTGCCAGCAGCGTATCTGGGATTAGCAATCAGCCCCAGCATTTT.

The chain carries TRBV5-4 and TRBJ1-2, with D possibly TRBD1 on 5 matching bases. This CDR3 contains 14 residues. Looked up from germline, CDR1 is SGHNT and CDR2 is YYREEE (reference sequence). Trimming left V 3 bases short and J 3 bases short, with 12 bases between. This chain's CDR3 is CASSSTTGHYGYTF. CDR3 nucleotides: TGTGCCAGCAGCTCGACCACAGGCCACTATGGCTACACCTTC.

This clone was detected only a few times. The V call is TRBV4-1, the J call TRBJ1-3; D is possibly TRBD1 (6 bases). This CDR3 contains 14 residues. Germline-derived CDR1 and CDR2 are MGHRA and YSYEKL. V dropped 3 bases and J dropped 5 bases, with 11 bases sitting between them. This CDR3 is CASSQEDRRNTIYF. The CDR3 DNA is TGCGCCAGCAGCCAGGAAGACAGGAGAAACACCATATATTTT.

The table lists this clone with many counts. The genes are TRBV6-5 and TRBJ1-1, with D unclear. Germline V CDR1 and CDR2: MNHEY, SVGAGI. The CDR3 has 11 residues. Trimming shortened V by 4 bases and J by 3 bases, and 3 bases separated the two germline ends. The CDR3 region has the DNA TGTGCCAGCAGTTTTCACACTGAAGCTTTCTTT. It encodes CASSFHTEAFF.

This chain uses TRBV5-4 with TRBJ2-5, with D perhaps matching TRBD2 (6 bases). The CDR3 spans 13 residues. The germline V and J ends were trimmed by 9 bases and 3 bases, with 15 bases remaining between them. The germline V gene has CDR1 SGHNT and CDR2 YYREEE (reference sequence). The CDR3: CATRRDSEETQYF. CDR3 sequence (DNA): TGTGCCACTCGCCGGGACTCCGAAGAGACCCAGTACTTC.

This clone was recorded a few times. The rearrangement joins TRBV6-1 to TRBJ1-5; tentative D call: TRBD1 (5 bases). CDR3 length equals 13 residues. The germline V gene has CDR1 MNHNS and CDR2 SASEGT. Trimming left V 4 bases short and J 7 bases short, with 11 bases between. The CDR3 DNA follows: TGTGCCAGCAGTGGGACAACGAGCCAGCCCCAGCATTTT. The encoded protein is CASSGTTSQPQHF.

This clone was seen at least ten times. The chain combines TRBV7-3 with TRBJ2-1, with D hard to call. This CDR3 spans 15 amino acids. Trimming took 5 bases from V and 0 from J, leaving 11 bases between them. Germline V CDR1 and CDR2: SGHTA, FQGTGA. This CDR3 reads CASSPKVGSYNEQFF. CDR3 coding DNA: TGTGCCAGCAGCCCAAAAGTCGGCTCCTACAATGAGCAGTTCTTC.

This clone was counted a few times. The rearrangement uses TRBV4-1 and TRBJ2-5; D possibly matches TRBD1 or TRBD2 (5 bases each). This CDR3 comprises 15 residues. Germline V CDR1 and CDR2: MGHRA, YSYEKL. V lost 5 bases and J lost 5, with 18 bases in between. The CDR3 nucleotides are TGCGCCAGCAGCTTAACCGGGACGGGTGGTGAGACCCAGTACTTC. Protein: CASSLTGTGGETQYF.

This chain uses TRBV7-8 with TRBJ1-1, with 7 bases identical to TRBD1. The junction had 12 bases not matched to a gene; V was cut back by 5 bases and J by 0 bases. The CDR3 extends over 17 amino acids. Germline V gene sequence: CDR1 SGHVS, CDR2 FQNEAQ. CDR3 DNA sequence: TGTGCCAGCAGCCAAGGACAGGTCTCCTCTATGAACACTGAAGCTTTCTTT. Its translation is CASSQGQVSSMNTEAFF.

This chain joins TRBV2 and TRBJ2-5; TRBD1 matches 8 bases. The V gene's germline CDR1 is SNHLY and CDR2 FYNNEI. The V gene end was trimmed by 6 bases and the J gene end by 5 bases; junction bases not matched to a gene: 8. The CDR3 runs 14 residues. CDR3 DNA: TGTGCCAGCAGACCCACAGGGGGGCGGGAGACCCAGTACTTC. This sequence encodes CASRPTGGRETQYF. Together with reference TRBV2 and TRBJ2-5, the CDR3 gives the full variable domain: EPEVTQTPSHQVTQMGQEVILRCVPISNHLYFYWYRQILGQKVEFLVSFYNNEISEKSEIFDDQFSVERPDGSNFTLKIRSTKLEDSAMYFCASRPTGGRETQYFGPGTRLLVL.

Details on this clone: The identical CDR3 is also encoded by other nucleotide sequences in the sample. The chain employs TRBV2 and TRBJ1-1; tentative D call: TRBD1 (6 bases). Germline V gene lookup returns CDR1 SNHLY and CDR2 FYNNEI. V lost 3 bases to trimming and J lost 3 bases, with 11 bases between them. This CDR3 comprises 14 residues. The CDR3 reads CASSEQGRDTEAFF. CDR3 DNA sequence: TGTGCCAGCAGTGAGCAGGGGAGGGACACTGAAGCTTTCTTT.

The CDR3 DNA follows: TGTGCCAGCAGTACTAGCGGGACTTACAATGAGCAGTTCTTC. Amino acid sequence: CASSTSGTYNEQFF. The chain uses TRBV2 and TRBJ2-1; TRBD2 matches at 10 bases. This CDR3 has 14 residues. J was trimmed by 4 bases and V by 5 bases; bases with no gene match: 2. Germline V gene sequence: CDR1 SNHLY, CDR2 FYNNEI.

The chain couples TRBV7-2 to TRBJ2-1; a weak D match, TRBD2 (6 bases). Trimming removed 5 bases at V and 3 bases at J, with 17 bases between. There are 16 residues in the CDR3. Germline loops: CDR1 SGHTA, CDR2 FQGNSA. The CDR3 sequence: CASSHLRTIHYNEQFF. The CDR3 DNA is TGTGCCAGCAGCCACTTAAGGACTATACACTACAATGAGCAGTTCTTC.

This clone was observed a handful of times. The chain uses TRBV7-2 and TRBJ2-4; D is tentatively TRBD1 or TRBD2 (6 bases each). The CDR3 covers 15 residues. V lost 5 bases and J 3 bases, leaving 14 bases between the germline ends. Germline V gives CDR1 SGHTA, CDR2 FQGNSA. CDR3 amino acids: CASSKGGMGKNIQYF. The CDR3 DNA reads as TGTGCCAGCAGCAAGGGGGGTATGGGCAAAAACATTCAGTACTTC.

This clone showed up just a few times. This rearrangement joins TRBV10-3 to TRBJ1-1, with D hard to call. Trimming left V 10 bases short and J 5 bases short, with 14 bases between. The V gene's germline CDR1 is ENHRY and CDR2 SYGVKD. CDR3 length: 12 amino acids. In DNA form, the CDR3 reads TGTGCCAGCGGGGAGAGGAGGACTGAAGCTTTCTTT. It encodes CASGERRTEAFF.

This clone has a handful of counts. An end of the junction does not agree with germline; a read error may underlie this. V gene TRBV6-5 combines with J gene TRBJ1-1, with D hard to call. This CDR3 has 14 amino acids. The germline CDR1 and CDR2 sequences are MNHEY and SVGAGI. The CDR3 is CASSYSTANPEAFF. DNA of the CDR3: TGTGCCAGCAGTTACTCGACTGCGAACCCTGAAGCTTTCTTT.

V usage is TRBV10-3 and J usage is TRBJ1-2; D is unclear. There are 13 residues in the CDR3. CDR1 is ENHRY and CDR2 is SYGVKD in the germline V gene. With 0 bases removed from V and 4 bases from J, the gap between germline ends came to 6 bases. Here the CDR3 reads CAISESSIYGYTF. The CDR3 DNA follows: TGTGCCATCAGTGAGTCGAGTATCTATGGCTACACCTTC.

This chain uses TRBV6-5 with TRBJ2-7; perhaps TRBD1 as D (5 bases). Trimming shortened V by 6 bases and J by 5 bases, and 11 bases separated the two germline ends. Germline assignment: CDR1 MNHEY and CDR2 SVGAGI. The CDR3 contains 12 residues. DNA for the CDR3: TGTGCCAGCAGGCCAGGGAACGACGAGCAGTACGTC. Its protein is CASRPGNDEQYV.

V usage is TRBV29-1 and J usage is TRBJ2-1, with D possibly matching TRBD2 (6 bases). CDR3 length: 17 amino acids. V was shortened by 3 bases and J by 7 bases, with 25 bases between the two germline ends. CDR1 is SQVTM, CDR2 ANQGSEA, per germline. This CDR3 is CSVEVDVGLRLTNEQFF. Here the CDR3 DNA reads TGCAGCGTTGAGGTTGACGTCGGACTACGCTTAACGAATGAGCAGTTCTTC.

The CDR3 DNA is TGCGCCAGCAGACAGGAGAGAGGTGGCTACACCTTC. Translation: CASRQERGGYTF. The chain uses TRBV5-1 and TRBJ1-2, with a tentative D call TRBD1 (5 bases). This CDR3 is built from 12 residues. Germline CDR1 is SGHRS and CDR2 is YFSETQ. Trimming cost V 5 bases and J 7 bases, with 12 bases left between them.

The chain links TRBV7-2 to TRBJ1-1, with TRBD1 matching 9 bases. The germline V gene has CDR1 SGHTA and CDR2 FQGNSA. The CDR3 is 14 amino acids. The V gene end was trimmed by 5 bases and the J gene end by 5 bases; junction bases not matched to a gene: 6. The CDR3 DNA reads as TGTGCCAGCAGCCCACAGGGGGCAAATACTGAAGCTTTCTTT. Residues: CASSPQGANTEAFF.

The J gene is TRBJ2-5, the V gene TRBV5-4; the match to TRBD1 covers 9 bases. V shed 2 bases and J 4 bases; nucleotides not matched to a gene: 6. CDR1 is SGHNT, CDR2 YYREEE, per germline (reference sequence). CDR3 length: 15 residues. The CDR3 sequence is CASSLSGTGTETQYF. The CDR3 DNA follows: TGTGCCAGCAGCTTATCCGGGACAGGGACAGAGACCCAGTACTTC. Complete variable domain (other parts from reference TRBV5-4 and TRBJ2-5): ETGVTQSPTHLIKTRGQQVTLRCSSQSGHNTVSWYQQALGQGPQFIFQYYREEENGRGNFPPRFSGLQFPNYSSELNVNALELDDSALYLCASSLSGTGTETQYFGPGTRLLVL.